Shown below are 3 T cell receptor beta chains from a single sample sequenced in a study of response to subunit inactivated influenza vaccine (dated by TCRdb to 2017 to 2018). Receptor libraries were prepared by RT-PCR. Sequencing took place on an Illumina HiSeq 2500. TCRdb took the public reads, trimmed them with fastp at Q25, ran MiXCR for clone calling and kept in-frame beta chains. Rows are unified per CDR3 protein, each entry keeping the most common DNA and genes. This sample lists more than 700,000 distinct CDR3 sequences; about 20% were detected once. The top ten constitute roughly 10% of the sample. Specimen: PBMCs from blood, collected around 5 days after vaccination. Source of these receptors: a man aged 45-65 years who received an inactivated influenza vaccine. Donor details come from another sample of the same person, matched by shared clones.

The chain has TRBV4-1 and TRBJ1-1, with a tentative D call TRBD1 (6 bases). This CDR3 has 20 residues. Germline assignment: CDR1 MGHRA and CDR2 YSYEKL. V was trimmed by 0 bases and J by 0 bases, leaving 23 bases between them. As DNA, the CDR3 is TGCGCCAGCAGCCAAGATCGTGTGGGGGCCGGGATCGGCATGAACACTGAAGCTTTCTTT. Translation: CASSQDRVGAGIGMNTEAFF.

This chain links TRBV25-1 with TRBJ2-2; 7 bases align to TRBD2. Trimming took 6 bases from V and 3 from J; bases not matched to a gene: 10. Germline CDR1 and CDR2: MGHDK and SYGVNS. This CDR3 contains 16 residues. The CDR3 DNA sequence: TGTGCCAGCAGCCATTCCGCAGGGAGGGACACCGGGGAGCTGTTTTTT. As protein: CASSHSAGRDTGELFF.

The chain has TRBV7-2 and TRBJ1-1, with 8 positions matching TRBD1. Germline V gene sequence: CDR1 SGHTA, CDR2 FQGNSA. Trimming removed 1 base from V and 5 bases from J; junction bases left unmatched: 6. The CDR3 is 15 residues long. This CDR3 is CASSLGTGRGTEAFF. CDR3 in DNA: TGTGCCAGCAGCTTAGGGACAGGGAGGGGGACTGAAGCTTTCTTT.